A selection of T cell receptor beta chains follows, all from one sample in a study of monozygotic twins with inflammatory bowel disease. Reanalyzing the 5' RACE reads, TCRdb keeps one entry per CDR3 protein, without DNA. Its table records about 93,000 distinct CDR3 sequences. Sequenced sample: blood. Receptors originate from a human donor with ulcerative colitis or Crohn's disease, or a healthy co-twin of an affected twin (not recorded which). The CDR3 runs from the conserved cysteine through the conserved F or W.

j_call: TRBJ2-1; v_call: TRBV19; cdr3_aa: CASSMDRGYYNEQFF
j_call: TRBJ2-7; v_call: TRBV12-5; cdr3_aa: CASGNTFSYEQYF
j_call: TRBJ2-7; v_call: TRBV5-4; cdr3_aa: CASSLIGVSSYEQYF
j_call: TRBJ2-1; v_call: TRBV9; cdr3_aa: CASSVQNNEQFF
j_call: TRBJ2-3; v_call: TRBV27; cdr3_aa: CASSSGTNPLTDTQYF
j_call: TRBJ2-3; v_call: TRBV20-1; cdr3_aa: CSASRAGATDTQYF
j_call: TRBJ1-4; v_call: TRBV7-8; cdr3_aa: CASSYGLPSFGVKLFF
j_call: TRBJ2-3; v_call: TRBV25-1; cdr3_aa: CASSEYRAYTDTQYF
j_call: TRBJ2-3; v_call: TRBV9; cdr3_aa: CASSVATTDTQYF
j_call: TRBJ1-6; v_call: TRBV5-1; cdr3_aa: CASAHQHSPLHF
j_call: TRBJ1-1; v_call: TRBV4-1; cdr3_aa: CASRGVSLEAFF
j_call: TRBJ1-1; v_call: TRBV29-1; cdr3_aa: CSGGRLGMNTEAFF
j_call: TRBJ2-7; v_call: TRBV20-1; cdr3_aa: CSARGDVSSYEQYF
j_call: TRBJ2-1; v_call: TRBV7-9; cdr3_aa: CASSFEGFRNEQFF
j_call: TRBJ1-1; v_call: TRBV14; cdr3_aa: CASSQGSEEVIYTEAFF
j_call: TRBJ2-3; v_call: TRBV5-1; cdr3_aa: CASSLLPTSTDTQYF
j_call: TRBJ2-1; v_call: TRBV7-9; cdr3_aa: CASEGFSEQFF
j_call: TRBJ2-3; v_call: TRBV11-1; cdr3_aa: CASSLSRARGADTDTQYF
j_call: TRBJ2-7; v_call: TRBV29-1; cdr3_aa: CSVSRAYEQYF
j_call: TRBJ1-2; v_call: TRBV20-1; cdr3_aa: CSADPDRIGGYTF
j_call: TRBJ2-5; v_call: TRBV12-3/TRBV12-4; cdr3_aa: CASSLAALQETQYF
j_call: TRBJ2-3; v_call: TRBV20-1; cdr3_aa: CSASSGTTDTDTQYF
j_call: TRBJ1-3; v_call: TRBV29-1; cdr3_aa: CSVDAGPGDTIYF
j_call: TRBJ2-5; v_call: TRBV10-3; cdr3_aa: CAIRRLAQETQYF
j_call: TRBJ1-3; v_call: TRBV15; cdr3_aa: CATSSPRNTIYF
j_call: TRBJ1-1; v_call: TRBV19; cdr3_aa: CASMDRGVSGDTEAFF
j_call: TRBJ2-7; v_call: TRBV18; cdr3_aa: CASSKEGYPYEQYF
j_call: TRBJ1-2; v_call: TRBV7-2; cdr3_aa: CASSNSGANYGYTF
j_call: TRBJ2-2; v_call: TRBV29-1; cdr3_aa: CSVRSSRSGELFF
j_call: TRBJ1-1; v_call: TRBV5-1; cdr3_aa: CASSRGQGMGTEAFF
j_call: TRBJ2-7; v_call: TRBV7-9; cdr3_aa: CASSLEFPGLAGGEQYF